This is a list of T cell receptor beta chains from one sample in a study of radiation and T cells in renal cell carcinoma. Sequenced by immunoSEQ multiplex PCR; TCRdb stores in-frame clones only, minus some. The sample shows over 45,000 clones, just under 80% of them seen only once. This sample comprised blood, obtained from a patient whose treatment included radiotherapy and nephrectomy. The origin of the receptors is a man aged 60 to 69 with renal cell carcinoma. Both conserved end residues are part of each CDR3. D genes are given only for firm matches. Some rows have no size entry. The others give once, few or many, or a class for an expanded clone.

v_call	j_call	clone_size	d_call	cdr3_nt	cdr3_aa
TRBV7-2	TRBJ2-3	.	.	TGTGCCAGCAGCCCGGACCTGGGCGCAGATACGCAGTATTTT	CASSPDLGADTQYF
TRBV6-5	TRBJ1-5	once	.	TGTGCCAGCAGTTACTCAAGGGGCAATCAGCCCCAGCATTTT	CASSYSRGNQPQHF
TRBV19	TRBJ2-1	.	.	TGTGCCAGTAGTATAGTTAGCGGCGCCTACAATGAGCAGTTCTTC	CASSIVSGAYNEQFF
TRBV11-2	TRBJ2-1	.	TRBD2	TGTGCCAGCAGCTTAGCGGGCGGGAGCGTAGCTGAGCAGTTCTTC	CASSLAGGSVAEQFF
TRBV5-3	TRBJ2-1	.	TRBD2	TGTGCCAAACGGCCGACTAGCGGGACAACCTACAATGAGCAGTTCTTC	CAKRPTSGTTYNEQFF
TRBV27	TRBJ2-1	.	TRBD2	TGTGCCAGCAGTCCGATGACTAGCGGGAGTCTGTCTGGATCCTACAATGAGCAGTTCTTC	CASSPMTSGSLSGSYNEQFF
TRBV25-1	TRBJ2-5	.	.	TGTGCCAGTAACGGGGATCAAGAGACCCAGTACTTC	CASNGDQETQYF
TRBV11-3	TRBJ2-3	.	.	TGTGCCAGCAGCTTAGCCGGGGGGCAAACAGATACGCAGTATTTT	CASSLAGGQTDTQYF
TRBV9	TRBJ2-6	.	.	TGTGCCAGCAGCGTAGGATCTGGGGCCAACGTCCTGACTTTC	CASSVGSGANVLTF
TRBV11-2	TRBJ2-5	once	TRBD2	TGTGCCAGCACCCCAGGGAGGGCTAGCGGGGGTTTCCAAGAGACCCAGTACTTC	CASTPGRASGGFQETQYF
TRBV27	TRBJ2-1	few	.	TGTGCCAGCGGAACCACCCCCGATTGGGCCTACAATGAGCAGTTCTTC	CASGTTPDWAYNEQFF
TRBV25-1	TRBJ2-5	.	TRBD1	TGTGCCAGCAGTGTGGACAGGGGTCTAGAGACCCAGTACTTC	CASSVDRGLETQYF
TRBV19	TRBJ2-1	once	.	TGTGCCAGTAGTATAGAGGGGACATCGGCCTACAATGAGCAGTTCTTC	CASSIEGTSAYNEQFF
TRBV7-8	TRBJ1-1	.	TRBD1	TGTGCCAGCAGCTCAACAGGGGCCACTGAAGCTTTCTTT	CASSSTGATEAFF
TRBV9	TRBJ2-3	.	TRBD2	TGTGCCAGCAGCGTCCGGGACTACACAGATACGCAGTATTTT	CASSVRDYTDTQYF
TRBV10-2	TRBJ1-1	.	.	TGCGCCAGCACCCTACAGGTTCCTAGAATGAACACTGAAGCTTTCTTT	CASTLQVPRMNTEAFF
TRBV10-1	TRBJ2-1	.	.	TGCGCCAGCAGTGGGTCTCCTTCGGACCGACGAAATGAGCAGTTCTTC	CASSGSPSDRRNEQFF
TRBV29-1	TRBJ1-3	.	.	TGCAGCGTTGGGTATTCCTCTGGAAACACCATATATTTT	CSVGYSSGNTIYF
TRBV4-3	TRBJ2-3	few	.	TGCGCCAGCAGCCAAGCCGAGACCAGTAATGGGGCAGATACGCAGTATTTT	CASSQAETSNGADTQYF
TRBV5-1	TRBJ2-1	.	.	TGCGCCAGCAGCTTGGAGGCTTTGAGGGCGAACAATGAGCAGTTCTTC	CASSLEALRANNEQFF
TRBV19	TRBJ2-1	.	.	TGTGCCAGTCGGGACCTCACAGGACTCAATGAGCAGTTCTTC	CASRDLTGLNEQFF
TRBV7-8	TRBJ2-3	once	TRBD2	TGTGCCAGCACGCTAGCGGGTTTAGGTTGGGGCCCTCGTCTAGGTACGCAGTATTTT	CASTLAGLGWGPRLGTQYF
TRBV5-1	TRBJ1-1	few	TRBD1	TGCGCCAGCAGCTTGTTAGGGGGCGCTGAAGCTTTCTTT	CASSLLGGAEAFF
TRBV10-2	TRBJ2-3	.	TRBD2	TGCGCCAGCAGTGGGACTAGCGGGAGAGATACGCAGTATTTT	CASSGTSGRDTQYF
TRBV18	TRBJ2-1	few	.	TGTGCCAGCTCATGGGAAGCAAAAAACAATGAGCAGTTCTTC	CASSWEAKNNEQFF
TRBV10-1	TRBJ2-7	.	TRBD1	TGCGCCAGGGGACAGTCGCCATCCTACGAGCAGTACTTC	CARGQSPSYEQYF
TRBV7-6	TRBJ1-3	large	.	TGTGCCAGCAGCTTAGCGACGCCGTTCTCTGGAAACACCATATATTTT	CASSLATPFSGNTIYF
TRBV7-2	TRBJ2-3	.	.	TGTGCCAGCAGCCCGCTAGCGGATACGCAGTATTTT	CASSPLADTQYF
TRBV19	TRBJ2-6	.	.	TGTGCCAGTGGGAGGGACAGCTCTGGGGCCAACGTCCTGACTTTC	CASGRDSSGANVLTF
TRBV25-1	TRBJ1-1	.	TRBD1	TGTGCCAGCAGTGGGACCGGGACAGTGGAAACTGAAGCTTTCTTT	CASSGTGTVETEAFF
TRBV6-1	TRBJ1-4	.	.	TGTGCCTCCCGTCTCGGGCAGTTAACTAATGAAAAACTGTTTTTT	CASRLGQLTNEKLFF
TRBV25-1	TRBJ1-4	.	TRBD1	TGTGCCAGCGGACAGGGGGGTTATCTGAATGAAAAACTGTTTTTT	CASGQGGYLNEKLFF
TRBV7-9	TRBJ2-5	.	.	TGTGCCAGCAGCTTAGGCCGGGGGTTCGAGACCCAGTACTTC	CASSLGRGFETQYF
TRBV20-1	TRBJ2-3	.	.	TGCAGTGCTATACTAGCAAATACGCAGTATTTT	CSAILANTQYF
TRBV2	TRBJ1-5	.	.	TGTGCCAGCAATTCGGGACGGACGATACAGCCCCAGCATTTT	CASNSGRTIQPQHF